The 8 T cell receptor beta chains reported below all come from one sample, sequenced in a study of T-cell reconstitution after alpha-beta-depleted transplantation in children. Unique molecular identifiers were built into the TCRbeta library. TCRdb processed the PCR reads anew with MiXCR; each CDR3 protein has one entry. The sample has about a million distinct CDR3 sequences; less than 30% are singletons. This specimen consisted of PBMCs, mostly from graft donor cells, obtained 360 days after TCRalphabeta/CD19-depleted stem cell transplant. Source of these receptors: a boy under two years old who had a stem cell transplant for SCID, so the T cells may come from the graft donor.

The chain combines TRBV7-2 with TRBJ2-1; the match to TRBD2 covers 11 bases. The CDR3 spans 16 residues. V trimming: 3 bases; J trimming: 7 bases; junction bases outside the gene matches: 8. CDR1 SGHTA and CDR2 FQGNSA come from the germline V gene. The CDR3: CASSFEIAGGRNEQFF. DNA of the CDR3: TGTGCCAGCAGCTTTGAAATAGCGGGGGGGCGGAATGAGCAGTTCTTC.

This chain connects TRBV5-1 to TRBJ2-2, with D unclear. The ends were cut back, 4 bases at V and 5 bases at J, with 21 bases in the middle. The germline V gene encodes CDR1 SGHRS and CDR2 YFSETQ. The CDR3 spans 17 residues. The CDR3: CASSTPPSSQRTGELFF. Here the CDR3 DNA reads TGCGCCAGCAGCACCCCTCCGAGTAGCCAGAGGACCGGGGAGCTGTTTTTT.

CDR3 DNA: TGTGCCAGCAGCGATGAGAGGATTTCACCCCTCCACTTT. Translation gives CASSDERISPLHF. This sequence joins TRBV7-2 and TRBJ1-6; no clear D. Trimming removed 5 bases at V and 9 bases at J, with 11 bases between. The CDR3 covers 13 residues. Per germline, CDR1 SGHTA and CDR2 FQGNSA.

The V gene is TRBV7-9, the J gene TRBJ2-1; 8 positions agree with TRBD2. The CDR3 covers 16 residues. In germline, CDR1 is SEHNR, CDR2 FQNEAQ (reference sequence). With V trimmed by 5 bases and J by 9 bases, 15 bases remained unmatched. CDR3 in DNA: TGTGCCAGCAGCCCGGGGGGGGGACTACGCGGCGGTGAGCAGTTCTTC. It yields the protein CASSPGGGLRGGEQFF.

This clonotype was found once. The chain combines TRBV5-1 with TRBJ1-2; D is perhaps TRBD1 (5 bases). V lost 3 bases to trimming and J lost 7 bases, with 19 bases between them. Germline V gene lookup returns CDR1 SGHRS and CDR2 YFSETQ. This CDR3 contains 15 residues. The CDR3 is CASSSLGTPLGGYTF. In nucleotides, the CDR3 is TGCGCCAGCAGCTCCCTTGGGACCCCATTAGGTGGCTACACCTTC.

The chain employs TRBV5-1 and TRBJ2-5; the D is unclear. This CDR3 spans 15 amino acids. From germline, CDR1 is SGHRS and CDR2 YFSETQ. V gave up 2 bases and J gave up 1 base, with 12 bases separating them. The CDR3 coding sequence is TGCGCCAGCAGCTTCGCGCAGCGCCTCCAAGAGACCCAGTACTTC. Protein sequence: CASSFAQRLQETQYF.

The chain recombines TRBV5-1 with TRBJ2-3; D is perhaps TRBD1 or TRBD2 (5 bases each). In germline, CDR1 is SGHRS, CDR2 YFSETQ. V gave up 4 bases and J gave up 3 bases, with 15 bases separating them. The CDR3 covers 15 residues. CDR3 protein: CASSPGPRGTDTQYF. Here the CDR3 DNA reads TGCGCCAGCAGCCCGGGGCCGAGGGGTACAGATACGCAGTATTTT.

V and J are TRBV20-1 and TRBJ2-2; D might be TRBD1 or TRBD2, each matching 5 bases. The CDR3 contains 14 residues. Between the trimmed V and J ends, which lost 6 bases and 4 bases, there was a span of 15 bases. Germline V lookup: CDR1 DFQATT, CDR2 SNEGSKA (reference sequence). The CDR3 DNA follows: TGCAGTGCCTGGGTTGGGGCGGGCACCGGGGAGCTGTTTTTT. Translating it yields CSAWVGAGTGELFF.